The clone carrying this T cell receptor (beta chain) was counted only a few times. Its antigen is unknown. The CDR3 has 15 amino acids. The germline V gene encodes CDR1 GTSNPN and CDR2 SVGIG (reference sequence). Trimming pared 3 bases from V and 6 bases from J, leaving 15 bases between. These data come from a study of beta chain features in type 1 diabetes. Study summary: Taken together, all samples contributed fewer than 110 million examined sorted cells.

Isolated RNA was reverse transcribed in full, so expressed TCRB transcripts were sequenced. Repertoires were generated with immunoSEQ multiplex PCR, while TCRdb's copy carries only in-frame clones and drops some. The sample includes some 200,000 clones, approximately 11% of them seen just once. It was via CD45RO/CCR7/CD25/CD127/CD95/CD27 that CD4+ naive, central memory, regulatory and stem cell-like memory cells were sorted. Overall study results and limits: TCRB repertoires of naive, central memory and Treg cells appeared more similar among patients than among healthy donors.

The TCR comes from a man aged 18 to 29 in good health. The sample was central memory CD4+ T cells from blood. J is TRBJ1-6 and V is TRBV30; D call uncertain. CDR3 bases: TGTGCCTGGAGCGCGACGCGTACAGCTAATTCACCCCTCCACTTT. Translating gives CAWSATRTANSPLHF.